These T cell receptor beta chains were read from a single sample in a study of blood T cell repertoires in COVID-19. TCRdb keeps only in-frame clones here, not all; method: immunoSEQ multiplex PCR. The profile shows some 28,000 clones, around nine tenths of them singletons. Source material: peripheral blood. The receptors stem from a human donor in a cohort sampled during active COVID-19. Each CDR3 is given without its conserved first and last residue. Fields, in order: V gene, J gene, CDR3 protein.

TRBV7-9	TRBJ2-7	ASSTGQTEQY
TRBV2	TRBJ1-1	ASQLRDRGFGNTEAF
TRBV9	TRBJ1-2	ASSDGQGTNYGYT
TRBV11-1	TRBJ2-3	ASSPRVFGRTDTQY
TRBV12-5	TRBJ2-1	ASGPLLALGSNEQF
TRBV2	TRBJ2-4	ASSLAENIQY
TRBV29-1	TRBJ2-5	SVEGSRQQETQY
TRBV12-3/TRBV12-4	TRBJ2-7	ASRRGQVSEQY
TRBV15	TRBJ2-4	ATSTGTSGGRNIQY
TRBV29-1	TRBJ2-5	SVEAQGRGEETQY
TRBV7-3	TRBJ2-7	ASSLGQGNYEQY
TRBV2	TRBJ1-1	ASTDRAGTEAF
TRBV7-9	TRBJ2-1	ASSPGTSGPNEQF
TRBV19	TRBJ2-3	ASSIAQGTDTQY
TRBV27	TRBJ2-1	ASSLGGQGYYNEQF
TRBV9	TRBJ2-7	ASSPMIDRGLYEQY
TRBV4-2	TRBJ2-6	ASSPSGGSGANVLT
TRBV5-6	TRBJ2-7	ASSLNGVYEQY
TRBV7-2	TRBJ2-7	ASSWWTSGESYEQY
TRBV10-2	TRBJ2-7	ASSDTFRGSLYEQY
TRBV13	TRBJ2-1	ASSLGGTSGVWDEQF
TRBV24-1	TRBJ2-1	ATSDTSAARYNEQF
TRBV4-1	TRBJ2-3	ASSQVTDTDTQY
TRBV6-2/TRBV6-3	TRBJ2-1	ASSIRLAEGNEQF
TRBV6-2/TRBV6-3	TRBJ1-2	ASSTRSRGYGYT
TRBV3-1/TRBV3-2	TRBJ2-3	ASSSGGAYTQY
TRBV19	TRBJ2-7	ASSIQGMSSHEQY
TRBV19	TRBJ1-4	ASSIKRPGQKLF
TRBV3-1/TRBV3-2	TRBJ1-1	ASSQGTGVDTEAF
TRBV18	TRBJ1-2	ASSQGQDGYT
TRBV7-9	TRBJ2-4	ASSLLSAGQGAKNIQY
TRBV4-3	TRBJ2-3	ASSQTEGDTQY
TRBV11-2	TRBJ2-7	ASNQGLASEQY
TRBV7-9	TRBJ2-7	ASSQTGDEQY
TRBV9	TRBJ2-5	ASSVGGRETQY